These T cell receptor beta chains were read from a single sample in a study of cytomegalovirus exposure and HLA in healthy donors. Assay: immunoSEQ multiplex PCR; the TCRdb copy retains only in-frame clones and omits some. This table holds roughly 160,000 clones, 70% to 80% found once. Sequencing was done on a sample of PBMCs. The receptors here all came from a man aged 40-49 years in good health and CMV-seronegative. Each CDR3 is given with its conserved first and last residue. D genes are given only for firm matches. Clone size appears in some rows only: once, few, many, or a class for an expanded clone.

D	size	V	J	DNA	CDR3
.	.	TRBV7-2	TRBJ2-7	TGTGCCAGCAGCTTAGCGGGGGCCCACTACGAGCAGTACTTC	CASSLAGAHYEQYF
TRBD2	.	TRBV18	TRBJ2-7	TGTGCCAGCTCACCGACTAGCGGGAACTACGAGCAGTACTTC	CASSPTSGNYEQYF
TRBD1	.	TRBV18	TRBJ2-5	TGTGCCAGCTCACCAATCACAGGGGGCGGCGAGACCCAGTACTTC	CASSPITGGGETQYF
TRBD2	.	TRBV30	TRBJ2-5	TGTGCCTGGAGTGGCACTAGCGGGAGAAAGACCCAGTACTTC	CAWSGTSGRKTQYF
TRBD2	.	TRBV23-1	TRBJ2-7	TGCGCCAGCAGTCAATCGGCCTACTTCAAAGCTAGCGGGACCTACGAGCAGTACTTC	CASSQSAYFKASGTYEQYF
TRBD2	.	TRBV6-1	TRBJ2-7	TGTGCCAGCAGTGGACTAGCGGGAGGTTTCCACGAGCAGTACTTC	CASSGLAGGFHEQYF
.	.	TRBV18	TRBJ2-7	TGTGCCAGCTCACCAGGGGAGGCCGAGCAGTACTTC	CASSPGEAEQYF
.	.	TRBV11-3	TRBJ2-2	TGTGCCAGCAGCTCAACCGGGGAGCTGTTTTTT	CASSSTGELFF
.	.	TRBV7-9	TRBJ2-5	TGTGCCAGCAGCTTATATGAACAGAACCCGTACTTC	CASSLYEQNPYF
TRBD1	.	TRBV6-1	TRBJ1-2	TGTGCCAGCAGTGAAGTGAGGGGGCATTATGGCTACACCTTC	CASSEVRGHYGYTF
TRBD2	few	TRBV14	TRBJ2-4	TGTGCCAGCAGCCAAGATCTAGCGGGAGGGCCCCTAAGGAACAGTCAGTACTTC	CASSQDLAGGPLRNSQYF
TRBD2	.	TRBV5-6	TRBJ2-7	TGTGCCAGCAGCACCAAACTAGCGGGGTCAACCTACGAGCAGTACTTC	CASSTKLAGSTYEQYF
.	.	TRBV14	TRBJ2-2	TGTGCCAGCAGCCTCCAGGGCACCGGGGAGCTGTTTTTT	CASSLQGTGELFF
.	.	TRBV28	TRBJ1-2	TGTGCCAGCAGCCCGACAGGAAACTATGGCTACACCTTC	CASSPTGNYGYTF
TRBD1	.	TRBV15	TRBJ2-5	TGTGCCACCAGCAGAGCACAGGGGGCTCCCTCCAAAGAGACCCAGTACTTC	CATSRAQGAPSKETQYF
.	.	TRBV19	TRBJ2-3	TGTGCCAGTAGTCATGGACTCACCATCACAGATACGCAGTATTTT	CASSHGLTITDTQYF
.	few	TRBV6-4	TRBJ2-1	TGTGCCAGCAGTGAAGTCGGGAATGAGCAGTTCTTC	CASSEVGNEQFF
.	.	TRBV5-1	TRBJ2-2	TGCGCCAGCAGCTTGGCTCCGCGCCGGGAGCTGTTTTTT	CASSLAPRRELFF
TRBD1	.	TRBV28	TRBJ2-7	TGTGCCAGCATCCCCGGGACAGGGTATTTCGAGCAGTACTTC	CASIPGTGYFEQYF
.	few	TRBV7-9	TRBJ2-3	TGTGCCAGCAGGGACAGTGCCGATACGCAGTATTTT	CASRDSADTQYF
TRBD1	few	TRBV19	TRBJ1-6	TGTGCCAGTAGTCAGGGGGCGAATTCACCCCTCCACTTT	CASSQGANSPLHF
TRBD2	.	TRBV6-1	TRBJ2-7	TGTGCCAGCAGCCCGAACGGGAGGGTTTCGGGGGAGCAGTACTTC	CASSPNGRVSGEQYF
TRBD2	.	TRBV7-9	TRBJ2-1	TGTGCCAGCAGCTTAGGTAGCGGGTCACGCTCCTACAATGAGCAGTTCTTC	CASSLGSGSRSYNEQFF
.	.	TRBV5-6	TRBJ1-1	TGTGCCAGCAGCCGCCGGGAGGTGGCCTTGAACACTGAAGCTTTCTTT	CASSRREVALNTEAFF
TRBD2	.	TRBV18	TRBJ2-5	TGTGCCAGCTCACCCATCGCCAGGGAGGGGCAGGAGACCCAGTACTTC	CASSPIAREGQETQYF
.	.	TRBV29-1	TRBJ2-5	TGCAGCGTTGAAAAGGAGGTGGGGTACCAAGAGACCCAGTACTTC	CSVEKEVGYQETQYF
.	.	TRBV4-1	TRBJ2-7	TGCGCCAGCAGCCACGGACAGAGAAGCTACGAGCAGTACTTC	CASSHGQRSYEQYF
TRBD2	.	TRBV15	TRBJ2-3	TGTGCCACCAGCAGATCCATAGGGATCAGCGGGAGGGCCTCGCAGTATTTT	CATSRSIGISGRASQYF
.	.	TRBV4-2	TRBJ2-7	TGTGCCAGCAGCCAGCCGGACACGGCCTACGAGCAGTACTTC	CASSQPDTAYEQYF
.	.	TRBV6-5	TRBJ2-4	TGTGCCAGCCAGGAGACTAGTCAAAACATTCAGTACTTC	CASQETSQNIQYF
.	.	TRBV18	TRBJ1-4	TGTGCCAGCTCACCACGAACAGGCTTTAATGAAAAACTGTTTTTT	CASSPRTGFNEKLFF
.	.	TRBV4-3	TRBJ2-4	TGCGCCAGCAGCCAAAACTTCGGGAACATTCAGTACTTC	CASSQNFGNIQYF
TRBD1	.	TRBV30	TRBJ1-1	TGTGCCTGGAGTGTACTGACAGGGCTGAACACTGAAGCTTTCTTT	CAWSVLTGLNTEAFF
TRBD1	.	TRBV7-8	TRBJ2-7	TGTGCCAGCAGTTACGGACAGGGTTCCTACGAGCAGTACTTC	CASSYGQGSYEQYF
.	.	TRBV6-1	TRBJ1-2	TGTGCCAGCAGCACGACAGGCGTCGTTTCGGATGGCTACACCTTC	CASSTTGVVSDGYTF
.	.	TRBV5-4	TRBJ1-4	TGTGCCAGCAGCTTGAAGCAGGGGCAAACTAATGAAAAACTGTTTTTT	CASSLKQGQTNEKLFF
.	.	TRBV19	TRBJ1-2	TGTGCCAGTAGTATTACACAGCTTAACTATGGCTACACCTTC	CASSITQLNYGYTF
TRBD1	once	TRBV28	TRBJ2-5	TGTGCCAGCAGTGTCAACAGGGGGGAGAAGGAAGAGACCCAGTACTTC	CASSVNRGEKEETQYF
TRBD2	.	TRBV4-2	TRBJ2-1	TGTGCCAGCAGCCAAGTCAGTGGACTAGTGGTTTGGCAGTTCTTC	CASSQVSGLVVWQFF
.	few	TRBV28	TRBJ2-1	TGTGCCAGCAGTTTAGCGCAGGGAGGTGTGGATGAGCAGTTCTTC	CASSLAQGGVDEQFF
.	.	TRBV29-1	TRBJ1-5	TGCAGCGTTGGGGGGGATAGCAATCAGCCCCAGCATTTT	CSVGGDSNQPQHF
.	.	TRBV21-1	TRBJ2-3	TGTGCCAGCAGCAAAGAGGTCCGACTAGCGCCAACGGCAGATACGCAGTATTTT	CASSKEVRLAPTADTQYF
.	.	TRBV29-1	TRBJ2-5	TGCGGTAGCGGTCCCCAAGAGACCCAGTACTTC	CGSGPQETQYF
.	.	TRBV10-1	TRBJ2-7	TGCGCCGGAACAGGGGAGGTCTACGAGCAGTACTTC	CAGTGEVYEQYF
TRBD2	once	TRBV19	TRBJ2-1	TGTGCCAGTAGTGATCAAGCGGGAGGGTACAATGAGCAGTTCTTC	CASSDQAGGYNEQFF
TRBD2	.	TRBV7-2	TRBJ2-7	TGTGCCAGCAGCTTACGCCCTAGCGGGCGGAGATTTGTCTACGAGCAGTACTTC	CASSLRPSGRRFVYEQYF
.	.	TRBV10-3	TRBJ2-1	TGTGCCATCAGTGAGTACTTGGAGCCGAATGACAATGAGCAGTTCTTC	CAISEYLEPNDNEQFF
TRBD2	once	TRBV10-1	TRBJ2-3	TGCGCCAGCTGCACTGGGGGGGATCCTAGCACAGATACGCAGTATTTT	CASCTGGDPSTDTQYF
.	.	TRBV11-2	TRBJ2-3	TGTGCCAGCAGCTTCCAGGCTGCAGATACGCAGTATTTT	CASSFQAADTQYF
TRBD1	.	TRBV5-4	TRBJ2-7	TGTGCCAGCAGCTCAACCAGGGACAGCACCTACGAGCAGTACTTC	CASSSTRDSTYEQYF
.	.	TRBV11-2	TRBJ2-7	TGTGCCAGCACCCTAAACTACGAGCAGTACTTC	CASTLNYEQYF
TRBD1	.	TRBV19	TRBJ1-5	TGTGCCAGTAGTCGGACAGGGTACAATCAGCCCCAGCATTTT	CASSRTGYNQPQHF
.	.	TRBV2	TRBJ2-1	TGTGCCAGCAGTCTTCAGGGGGGCCCCAACAATGAGCAGTTCTTC	CASSLQGGPNNEQFF
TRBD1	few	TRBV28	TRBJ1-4	TGTGCCACCACGTCGGACAGGATTTTTGAAAAACTGTTTTTT	CATTSDRIFEKLFF